The next 11 T cell receptor beta chains were all read from a single sample in a study of CD8 T cells in ankylosing spondylitis. Regarding the study as a whole: In ankylosing spondylitis blood, a motif of 7 to 9 highly homologous TCR beta variants appeared characteristic.

Via MiXCR, TCRdb re-called the 5' RACE reads, giving one row per CDR3 protein. Of approximately 300,000 distinct CDR3 sequences in the sample, less than 10% were seen once. These receptors' targets are unknown. Source material: blood, either unsorted or a sorted T cell fraction (not recorded which). The receptors originated from a male donor with ankylosing spondylitis.

The chain combines TRBV12-3 or TRBV12-4 with TRBJ1-1; the D is unclear. The CDR3 covers 13 residues. Between the trimmed V and J ends, which lost 2 bases and 5 bases, there was a span of 9 bases. The chain's CDR3 is CASSLSGETEAFF. The CDR3 DNA follows: TGTGCCAGCAGTTTATCGGGTGAAACTGAAGCTTTCTTT.

In this sample, this clonotype turned up many times. The gene calls are TRBV10-2 and TRBJ2-7; D is unresolved. V lost 7 bases and J lost 6, with 19 bases in between. The CDR3 is made up of 14 amino acids. Germline V gene lookup returns CDR1 WSHSY and CDR2 SAAADI. The CDR3 DNA reads as TGCGCCAGCACTACCCTACCTAGGGCTGGCGAGCAGTACTTC. Protein product: CASTTLPRAGEQYF.

The chain recombines TRBV24-1 with TRBJ2-1; D possibly corresponds to TRBD2 (6 bases). V gave up 10 bases and J gave up 3 bases, with 15 bases separating them. CDR3 length: 14 residues. The germline V gene has CDR1 KGHDR and CDR2 SFDVKD. The DNA for the CDR3 is TGTGCCACGGGGCGAGCGGGTGACTACAATGAGCAGTTCTTC. This encodes CATGRAGDYNEQFF.

The table lists this clonotype with many counts. The chain links TRBV28 to TRBJ2-1; 7 nucleotides line up with TRBD2. In germline, CDR1 is MDHEN, CDR2 SYDVKM. The ends lost 3 bases at V and 2 bases at J; junction bases unmatched: 10. The CDR3 sequence is 17 residues long. The DNA of the CDR3 is TGTGCCAGCAGTTTCGCCGGGACTAAAAGGGCCTACAATGAGCAGTTCTTC. Amino acid sequence: CASSFAGTKRAYNEQFF.

The table lists this clonotype with a few counts. This rearrangement joins TRBV14 to TRBJ2-3; 7 bases agree with TRBD1. Germline CDR1 is SGHDN and CDR2 is FVKESK. This CDR3 has 17 amino acids. Losses at the gene ends were 0 bases for V and 2 bases for J; bases not matched to a gene: 8. The CDR3 reads CASSQDLGQAFTDTQYF. The CDR3 coding sequence is TGTGCCAGCAGCCAAGATTTAGGACAGGCCTTCACAGATACGCAGTATTTT.

The V gene is TRBV20-1, the J gene TRBJ2-7; D gene uncertain. This CDR3 comprises 14 residues. Germline CDR1 reads DFQATT; CDR2 reads SNEGSKA (reference sequence). The V end was cut by 2 bases, the J end by 1 base, with 12 bases between. The CDR3 protein is CSARRSSLSYEQYF. Here the CDR3 DNA reads TGCAGTGCTAGAAGGAGTTCGCTTTCCTACGAGCAGTACTTC.

The gene calls are TRBV6-5 and TRBJ2-5; D uncertain. The CDR3 has 15 amino acids. CDR1 MNHEY and CDR2 SVGAGI come from the germline V gene. V was cut by 4 bases and J by 2 bases, with 14 bases left in between. The CDR3 bases are TGTGCCAGCAGTTTCGACTGGACCCCGCAAGAGACCCAGTACTTC. Translating gives CASSFDWTPQETQYF.

In this sample, this clonotype turned up a few times. This sequence joins TRBV27 and TRBJ2-1, with a weak D call TRBD2 (5 bases). V lost 1 base, J lost 6 bases, and 13 bases lay in between. CDR1 is MNHEY, CDR2 SMNVEV, per germline (reference sequence). The CDR3 sequence is 15 residues long. CDR3 protein: CASSLWAGRINEQFF. Written as DNA, the CDR3 is TGTGCCAGCAGTTTATGGGCGGGCCGGATCAATGAGCAGTTCTTC.

V gene TRBV6-1 combines with J gene TRBJ2-1; D unresolved. Per the germline V gene, CDR1 is MNHNS and CDR2 is SASEGT. This CDR3 spans 14 amino acids. V shed 10 bases and J shed 0 bases, with 13 bases lying between them. CDR3 region: CATRASHSYNEQFF. The CDR3 DNA follows: TGTGCCACCCGGGCTTCTCACTCCTACAATGAGCAGTTCTTC.

Regarding this clonotype: At one end the junction does not follow the germline gene, possibly because of a read error. The chain uses TRBV3-1 and TRBJ2-7; D gene uncertain. The CDR3 sequence is 12 residues long. From germline, CDR1 is LGHDT and CDR2 YNNKEL (reference sequence). The CDR3 region is CAGSQEATEQYF. The CDR3 bases are TGTGCCGGCAGCCAAGAGGCGACCGAGCAGTACTTC.

The rearrangement uses TRBV11-2 and TRBJ2-1; TRBD2 aligns across 13 bases. Unmatched junction bases numbered 10, after V lost 5 bases and J lost 3 bases. Germline values: CDR1 SGHAT, CDR2 FQNNGV. This CDR3 has 18 amino acids. The CDR3 nucleotides are TGTGCCAGCAGCCCGGGACTAGCGGGAAGGCAGGGCTACAATGAGCAGTTCTTC. Translating it yields CASSPGLAGRQGYNEQFF.